These T cell receptor beta chains were read from a single sample in a study of blood T cell repertoires in COVID-19. Profiling relied on immunoSEQ multiplex PCR, and the TCRdb table lists in-frame clones only, not all of them. Of some 150,000 clones in the sample, 78% were seen once. The sample comprised PBMCs or T cells enriched from blood (not recorded which). The receptors stem from a woman aged 45-65 years who had recovered from COVID-19. Both conserved end residues are part of each CDR3. D genes are given only for firm matches. A row's size may be missing; if present it is once, few, many or a size class.

d_call	v_call	j_call	clone_size	cdr3_aa	cdr3_nt
NA	TRBV2	TRBJ2-3	NA	CASRGLSSTDTQYF	TGTGCCAGCAGAGGACTTTCTAGCACAGATACGCAGTATTTT
NA	TRBV2	TRBJ1-3	NA	CASRGPGNTIYF	TGTGCCAGCAGGGGGCCTGGAAACACCATATATTTT
NA	TRBV5-6	TRBJ1-5	NA	CASRQYPGPQHF	TGTGCCAGCAGACAATATCCAGGGCCCCAGCATTTT
TRBD2	TRBV5-4	TRBJ2-3	NA	CASRLAGGTDTQYF	TGTGCCAGCAGATTAGCGGGGGGAACAGATACGCAGTATTTT
TRBD1	TRBV19	TRBJ1-1	NA	CATKDRADTEAFF	TGTGCCACTAAGGACAGGGCGGATACTGAAGCTTTCTTT
TRBD1	TRBV11-1	TRBJ2-7	few	CASSGTVYEQYF	TGTGCCAGCAGTGGGACAGTCTACGAGCAGTACTTC
TRBD1	TRBV24-1	TRBJ2-3	NA	CATSDFGTGGKNTDTQYF	TGTGCCACCAGTGATTTCGGGACAGGGGGGAAAAACACAGATACGCAGTATTTT
TRBD1	TRBV2	TRBJ1-1	NA	CASTRQGRIATEAFF	TGTGCCAGCACCAGACAGGGACGTATTGCCACTGAAGCTTTCTTT
TRBD2	TRBV30	TRBJ2-7	medium-sized	CAWSVPPRLARTYEQYF	TGTGCCTGGAGTGTACCCCCCAGACTAGCCCGAACCTACGAGCAGTACTTC
NA	TRBV7-9	TRBJ1-1	few	CASSLAATEAFF	TGTGCCAGCAGCTTAGCAGCGACTGAAGCTTTCTTT
NA	TRBV7-2	TRBJ2-7	NA	CASSYPQGYEQYF	TGTGCCAGCAGCTACCCCCAGGGTTACGAGCAGTACTTC
NA	TRBV11-2	TRBJ2-5	NA	CASAIGVQETQYF	TGTGCCAGCGCCATAGGGGTCCAAGAGACCCAGTACTTC
TRBD1	TRBV6-2/TRBV6-3	TRBJ1-2	NA	CASSQGQSYTF	TGTGCCAGCAGTCAGGGACAGAGCTACACCTTC
NA	TRBV10-3	TRBJ2-3	NA	CAISEGGQTSTDTQYF	TGTGCCATCAGTGAGGGGGGCCAAACTAGCACAGATACGCAGTATTTT
NA	TRBV30	TRBJ2-1	once	CAWSLRTAYNEQFF	TGTGCCTGGAGTCTCCGGACAGCCTACAATGAGCAGTTCTTC
TRBD1	TRBV6-1	TRBJ1-2	few	CASSEAAARDREEGGYTF	TGTGCCAGCAGTGAAGCCGCCGCTCGGGACAGGGAGGAGGGTGGCTACACCTTC
TRBD2	TRBV3-1/TRBV3-2	TRBJ2-1	once	CASSQEGWLAGVQVNEQFF	TGTGCCAGCAGCCAAGAAGGGTGGTTAGCGGGGGTGCAGGTGAATGAGCAGTTCTTC
NA	TRBV6-5	TRBJ1-2	few	CASVGGARDYGYTF	TGTGCCAGCGTGGGGGGGGCGAGGGACTATGGCTACACCTTC
NA	TRBV11-2	TRBJ2-2	NA	CASSFAGSNTGELFF	TGTGCCAGCAGCTTTGCAGGCTCGAACACCGGGGAGCTGTTTTTT
TRBD1	TRBV7-9	TRBJ2-3	NA	CASSSVYGQGSTDTQYF	TGTGCCAGCAGCTCCGTCTACGGACAGGGGAGCACAGATACGCAGTATTTT
TRBD2	TRBV4-1	TRBJ2-5	NA	CASSPTGAGGEETQYF	TGCGCCAGCAGCCCGACCGGGGCGGGGGGGGAAGAGACCCAGTACTTC
NA	TRBV20-1	TRBJ2-1	once	CSAWTGGEQFF	TGCAGTGCTTGGACCGGGGGTGAGCAGTTCTTC
NA	TRBV11-1	TRBJ2-3	few	CASSLIMTDTQYF	TGTGCCAGCAGCTTAATAATGACAGATACGCAGTATTTT
TRBD1	TRBV20-1	TRBJ2-5	NA	CSAGGTGRVGETQYF	TGCAGTGCTGGTGGGACAGGGAGGGTTGGGGAGACCCAGTACTTC
NA	TRBV11-1	TRBJ2-6	NA	CASSLDRAGANVLTF	TGTGCCAGCAGCTTAGACAGGGCTGGGGCCAACGTCCTGACTTTC
NA	TRBV10-3	TRBJ2-7	NA	CAITQGDEQYF	TGTGCCATCACCCAGGGCGACGAGCAGTACTTC
TRBD1	TRBV4-2	TRBJ1-1	NA	CASSQGGGGGEAFF	TGTGCCAGCAGCCAGGGTGGAGGGGGCGGTGAAGCTTTCTTT
NA	TRBV28	TRBJ1-2	NA	CASSRKSGVYGYTF	TGTGCCAGCAGTCGAAAGTCAGGGGTCTATGGCTACACCTTC